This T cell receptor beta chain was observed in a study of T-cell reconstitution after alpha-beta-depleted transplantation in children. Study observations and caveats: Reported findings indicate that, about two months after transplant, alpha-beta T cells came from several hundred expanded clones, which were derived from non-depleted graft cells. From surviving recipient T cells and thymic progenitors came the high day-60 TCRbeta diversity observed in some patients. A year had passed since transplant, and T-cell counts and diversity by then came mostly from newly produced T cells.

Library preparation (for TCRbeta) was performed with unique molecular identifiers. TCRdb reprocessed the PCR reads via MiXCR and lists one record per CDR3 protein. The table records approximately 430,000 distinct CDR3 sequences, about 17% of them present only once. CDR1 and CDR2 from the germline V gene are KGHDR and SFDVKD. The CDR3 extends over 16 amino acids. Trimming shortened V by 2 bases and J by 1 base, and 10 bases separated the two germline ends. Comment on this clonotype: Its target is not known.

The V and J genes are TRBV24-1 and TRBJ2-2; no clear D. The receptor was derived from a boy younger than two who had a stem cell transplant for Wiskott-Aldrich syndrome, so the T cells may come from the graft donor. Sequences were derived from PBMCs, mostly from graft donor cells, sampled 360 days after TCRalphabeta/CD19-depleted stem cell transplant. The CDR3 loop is CATSDSQPENTGELFF. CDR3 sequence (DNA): TGTGCCACCAGTGATTCCCAACCAGAGAACACCGGGGAGCTGTTTTTT.